The rows below give T cell receptor beta chains drawn from one sample of a study of shared clonotypes between healthy human individuals. Measured with immunoSEQ multiplex PCR; TCRdb has only the in-frame clones, and not every one. This repertoire shows 550,000 to 600,000 clones, more than 95% found once; its top ten account for 0.3%. The material sequenced was naive CD8+ T cells sorted from blood. These receptors were collected from a man aged 25-40 years in good health. The CDR3 runs from the conserved cysteine through the conserved F or W. The order of the fields is clone size, D gene, V gene, J gene, CDR3 protein, CDR3 DNA. The D gene is left open where the match is weak. Clone size appears in some rows only: once, few, many, or a class for an expanded clone.

clone_size: .; d_call: TRBD2; v_call: TRBV15; j_call: TRBJ2-1; cdr3_aa: CATSAGGPWGEQFF; cdr3_nt: TGTGCCACCTCGGCGGGAGGGCCCTGGGGTGAGCAGTTCTTC
clone_size: once; d_call: TRBD1; v_call: TRBV27; j_call: TRBJ1-2; cdr3_aa: CASRGTGGLLNYGYTF; cdr3_nt: TGTGCCAGCAGGGGGACAGGGGGTTTGTTGAACTATGGCTACACCTTC
clone_size: .; d_call: TRBD1; v_call: TRBV2; j_call: TRBJ2-7; cdr3_aa: CASSDLIGQGWGEQYF; cdr3_nt: TGTGCCAGCAGTGACCTGATAGGACAGGGATGGGGCGAGCAGTACTTC
clone_size: once; d_call: .; v_call: TRBV11-2; j_call: TRBJ1-1; cdr3_aa: CASSFGKGGRMNTEAFF; cdr3_nt: TGTGCCAGCAGCTTCGGAAAGGGAGGGCGTATGAACACTGAAGCTTTCTTT
clone_size: .; d_call: .; v_call: TRBV4-3; j_call: TRBJ2-3; cdr3_aa: CASSLGWDTQYF; cdr3_nt: TGCGCCAGCAGCCTCGGCTGGGATACGCAGTATTTT
clone_size: .; d_call: .; v_call: TRBV7-2; j_call: TRBJ2-3; cdr3_aa: CASSLSGDTQYF; cdr3_nt: TGTGCCAGCAGCTTATCCGGAGATACGCAGTATTTT
clone_size: .; d_call: TRBD2; v_call: TRBV10-1; j_call: TRBJ2-1; cdr3_aa: CASNPGTSGIHTVDEQFF; cdr3_nt: TGCGCCAGCAACCCGGGGACTAGCGGGATCCATACGGTGGATGAGCAGTTCTTC
clone_size: .; d_call: TRBD1; v_call: TRBV7-9; j_call: TRBJ1-1; cdr3_aa: CASFGQGRTEAFF; cdr3_nt: TGTGCCAGCTTTGGACAGGGTAGGACTGAAGCTTTCTTT
clone_size: .; d_call: .; v_call: TRBV27; j_call: TRBJ2-7; cdr3_aa: CASSLSPGTSAGEQYF; cdr3_nt: TGTGCCAGCAGTTTATCCCCCGGGACCTCGGCGGGGGAGCAGTACTTC
clone_size: .; d_call: TRBD2; v_call: TRBV19; j_call: TRBJ2-1; cdr3_aa: CASSLSGSIGNEQFF; cdr3_nt: TGTGCCAGTAGTTTAAGCGGGAGTATTGGCAATGAGCAGTTCTTC
clone_size: .; d_call: .; v_call: TRBV5-4; j_call: TRBJ2-6; cdr3_aa: CASVRYGYSGANVLTF; cdr3_nt: TGTGCCAGCGTGCGGTACGGATACTCTGGGGCCAACGTCCTGACTTTC
clone_size: .; d_call: .; v_call: TRBV30; j_call: TRBJ2-7; cdr3_aa: CAWSVGSQVYEQYF; cdr3_nt: TGTGCCTGGAGTGTTGGCAGCCAGGTCTACGAGCAGTACTTC
clone_size: .; d_call: TRBD1; v_call: TRBV28; j_call: TRBJ2-5; cdr3_aa: CASSRDRATETQYF; cdr3_nt: TGTGCCAGCAGCCGGGACAGGGCAACGGAGACCCAGTACTTC
clone_size: .; d_call: TRBD1; v_call: TRBV27; j_call: TRBJ2-1; cdr3_aa: CASTTTGGAYNEQFF; cdr3_nt: TGTGCCAGCACCACGACAGGGGGCGCCTACAATGAGCAGTTCTTC
clone_size: .; d_call: TRBD2; v_call: TRBV10-3; j_call: TRBJ2-3; cdr3_aa: CAISETTTGTSGYTDTQYF; cdr3_nt: TGTGCCATCAGCGAGACAACTACCGGGACTAGCGGGTACACAGATACGCAGTATTTT
clone_size: .; d_call: .; v_call: TRBV27; j_call: TRBJ1-2; cdr3_aa: CASSLSFQGLYGYTF; cdr3_nt: TGTGCCAGCAGTTTATCTTTCCAGGGCCTTTATGGCTACACCTTC
clone_size: .; d_call: .; v_call: TRBV11-2; j_call: TRBJ2-3; cdr3_aa: CASSPRAGPRGTQYF; cdr3_nt: TGTGCCAGCAGCCCCCGGGCAGGGCCGCGGGGTACGCAGTATTTT
clone_size: once; d_call: .; v_call: TRBV23-1; j_call: TRBJ2-5; cdr3_aa: CASSQPPYRQETQYF; cdr3_nt: TGCGCCAGCAGTCAACCCCCCTACAGACAAGAGACCCAGTACTTC
clone_size: .; d_call: .; v_call: TRBV10-3; j_call: TRBJ2-5; cdr3_aa: CAISDQKETQYF; cdr3_nt: TGTGCCATCAGTGACCAGAAAGAGACCCAGTACTTC
clone_size: .; d_call: TRBD2; v_call: TRBV29-1; j_call: TRBJ2-1; cdr3_aa: CSVERLAGLPDNEQFF; cdr3_nt: TGCAGCGTTGAACGACTAGCGGGACTCCCCGACAATGAGCAGTTCTTC
clone_size: .; d_call: .; v_call: TRBV9; j_call: TRBJ2-1; cdr3_aa: CASRSLSGVHNEQFF; cdr3_nt: TGTGCCAGCAGATCTCTATCGGGAGTCCACAATGAGCAGTTCTTC
clone_size: .; d_call: .; v_call: TRBV27; j_call: TRBJ2-1; cdr3_aa: CAERTLYNEQFF; cdr3_nt: TGTGCCGAGCGGACGCTGTACAATGAGCAGTTCTTC
clone_size: .; d_call: .; v_call: TRBV15; j_call: TRBJ2-7; cdr3_aa: CATSRDRAGFVGREQYF; cdr3_nt: TGTGCCACCAGCAGAGATCGGGCAGGGTTCGTTGGCCGGGAGCAGTACTTC
clone_size: once; d_call: .; v_call: TRBV5-1; j_call: TRBJ1-5; cdr3_aa: CASSLGEGTQGAQPQHF; cdr3_nt: TGCGCCAGCAGCTTGGGTGAGGGAACACAGGGCGCTCAGCCCCAGCATTTT
clone_size: .; d_call: TRBD1; v_call: TRBV29-1; j_call: TRBJ2-3; cdr3_aa: CSAYPTGKDTQYF; cdr3_nt: TGCAGCGCATACCCGACAGGGAAAGATACGCAGTATTTT
clone_size: .; d_call: .; v_call: TRBV19; j_call: TRBJ2-5; cdr3_aa: CASSIPGHRDQETQYF; cdr3_nt: TGTGCCAGTAGTATACCCGGGCACCGGGATCAAGAGACCCAGTACTTC
clone_size: once; d_call: .; v_call: TRBV28; j_call: TRBJ2-7; cdr3_aa: CASSFSYEQYF; cdr3_nt: TGTGCCAGCAGTTTCTCGTACGAGCAGTACTTC
clone_size: .; d_call: TRBD1; v_call: TRBV15; j_call: TRBJ1-2; cdr3_aa: CATSRDRVSANYGYTF; cdr3_nt: TGTGCCACCAGCAGGGACAGGGTTTCCGCTAACTATGGCTACACCTTC
clone_size: .; d_call: TRBD2; v_call: TRBV27; j_call: TRBJ2-4; cdr3_aa: CASSFARGGFDIQYF; cdr3_nt: TGTGCCAGCAGTTTCGCTCGGGGGGGTTTCGACATTCAGTACTTC
clone_size: .; d_call: TRBD2; v_call: TRBV6-1; j_call: TRBJ2-7; cdr3_aa: CASSLGLVTNEQYF; cdr3_nt: TGTGCCAGCAGTTTAGGACTAGTTACCAACGAGCAGTACTTC
clone_size: .; d_call: .; v_call: TRBV29-1; j_call: TRBJ2-3; cdr3_aa: CSVEDDTEQYF; cdr3_nt: TGCAGCGTTGAAGATGACACGGAACAGTATTTT
clone_size: .; d_call: TRBD1; v_call: TRBV29-1; j_call: TRBJ2-1; cdr3_aa: CSVEDLQRDSSYNEQFF; cdr3_nt: TGCAGCGTTGAAGATCTTCAACGGGACAGCTCCTACAATGAGCAGTTCTTC
clone_size: .; d_call: .; v_call: TRBV5-1; j_call: TRBJ2-7; cdr3_aa: CASSLRNYEQYF; cdr3_nt: TGCGCCAGCAGCCTTAGAAACTACGAGCAGTACTTC
clone_size: .; d_call: TRBD1; v_call: TRBV4-3; j_call: TRBJ2-1; cdr3_aa: CASSQRRDRLYNEQFF; cdr3_nt: TGCGCCAGCAGCCAACGCCGGGACAGACTCTACAATGAGCAGTTCTTC
clone_size: .; d_call: .; v_call: TRBV27; j_call: TRBJ2-2; cdr3_aa: CASSLGITGELFF; cdr3_nt: TGTGCCAGCAGTTTAGGGATCACCGGGGAGCTGTTTTTT
clone_size: .; d_call: TRBD1; v_call: TRBV29-1; j_call: TRBJ1-1; cdr3_aa: CSVVQGGTEAFF; cdr3_nt: TGCAGCGTTGTACAGGGGGGGACTGAAGCTTTCTTT
clone_size: .; d_call: .; v_call: TRBV7-9; j_call: TRBJ2-7; cdr3_aa: CASSSAQGSSYEQYF; cdr3_nt: TGTGCCAGCAGCTCAGCACAGGGTAGCTCCTACGAGCAGTACTTC
clone_size: .; d_call: .; v_call: TRBV5-1; j_call: TRBJ2-5; cdr3_aa: CASSLAVGTGETQYF; cdr3_nt: TGCGCCAGCAGCTTGGCCGTGGGAACGGGAGAGACCCAGTACTTC
clone_size: .; d_call: .; v_call: TRBV27; j_call: TRBJ1-2; cdr3_aa: CASSSYRVHHYGYTF; cdr3_nt: TGTGCCAGCAGTTCATACAGGGTTCATCACTATGGCTACACCTTC
clone_size: .; d_call: TRBD2; v_call: TRBV11-2; j_call: TRBJ2-1; cdr3_aa: CASSLAGGLGWDEQFF; cdr3_nt: TGTGCCAGCAGCCTAGCGGGAGGGTTGGGCTGGGATGAGCAGTTCTTC
clone_size: .; d_call: TRBD2; v_call: TRBV27; j_call: TRBJ2-7; cdr3_aa: CASSLSSGGSYEQYF; cdr3_nt: TGTGCCAGCAGTCTCTCTAGCGGGGGCTCCTACGAGCAGTACTTC
clone_size: .; d_call: TRBD1; v_call: TRBV30; j_call: TRBJ1-5; cdr3_aa: CACGKGQGRQPQHF; cdr3_nt: TGTGCCTGTGGTAAAGGACAGGGGCGTCAGCCCCAGCATTTT
clone_size: .; d_call: .; v_call: TRBV27; j_call: TRBJ2-7; cdr3_aa: CASSFVGDATYEQYF; cdr3_nt: TGTGCCAGCAGTTTTGTTGGGGACGCCACCTACGAGCAGTACTTC
clone_size: .; d_call: .; v_call: TRBV21-1; j_call: TRBJ2-1; cdr3_aa: CASSKRTPYNEQFF; cdr3_nt: TGTGCCAGCAGCAAGAGGACCCCCTACAATGAGCAGTTCTTC
clone_size: .; d_call: TRBD2; v_call: TRBV2; j_call: TRBJ2-3; cdr3_aa: CASSEIWASGRSTDTQYF; cdr3_nt: TGTGCCAGCAGTGAAATTTGGGCTAGCGGGAGGAGCACAGATACGCAGTATTTT
clone_size: .; d_call: .; v_call: TRBV25-1; j_call: TRBJ2-1; cdr3_aa: CASRMAGINNEQFF; cdr3_nt: TGTGCCAGCAGAATGGCGGGGATAAACAATGAGCAGTTCTTC
clone_size: .; d_call: .; v_call: TRBV6-5; j_call: TRBJ2-3; cdr3_aa: CASSSGSADTQYF; cdr3_nt: TGTGCCAGCAGCTCGGGGTCCGCAGATACGCAGTATTTT